This entry lists 8 T cell receptor gamma chains sequenced from one sample in a study of fetal and pediatric gammadelta thymocytes. TCRdb re-identified clones in the reads via CATT. This sample has 600 or so gamma-chain clones, with 1.3% found just once. Source material: Vgamma9Vdelta2 gamma-delta T cells from the thymus. Subset indicated: sorted CD3+gammadeltaTCR+Vgamma9+Vdelta2+ thymocytes. The receptors here all came from a child who underwent cardiac surgery and was recorded as healthy.

By proportion, this clone is medium-sized. The chain combines TRGV9 with TRGJ1 or TRGJ2. The V and J ends lost 3 bases and 8 bases, in that order; junction bases with no gene match: 10. CDR3 size: 13 residues. Germline CDR1 and CDR2: GITISATS and ISYDGTV (reference sequence). CDR3: CALWEPRRNKKLF. The CDR3 bases are TGTGCCTTGTGGGAGCCTCGGAGGAATAAGAAACTCTTT.

This clone was detected a few times. At one end, the junction sequence differs from germline, possibly due to a read error. The chain recombines TRGV9 with TRGJ1 or TRGJ2. Germline V lookup: CDR1 GITISATS, CDR2 ISYDGTV (reference sequence). CDR3 length: 11 residues. CDR3 DNA: TGTGCCTTGCGGGAGGCCTATAAGAAACTCTTT. Its translation is CALREAYKKLF.

This clone is large. This chain joins TRGV9 and TRGJP. Germline CDR1 reads GITISATS; CDR2 reads ISYDGTV (reference sequence). This CDR3 region has 16 residues. Losses at the gene ends were 4 bases for V and 5 bases for J; bases not matched to a gene: 5. The DNA of the CDR3 is TGTGCCTTGTGGGAATCTGAAGAGTTGGGCAAAAAAATCAAGGTATTT. Translated, it gives CALWESEELGKKIKVF.

The chain is built from TRGV2 and TRGJ1 or TRGJ2. The germline gives CDR1 EGSNGY, CDR2 YDSYNSKV. The CDR3 is 16 amino acids. Trimming removed 0 bases from V and 0 bases from J; junction bases left unmatched: 8. CDR3 sequence reads: CATWDGYLRNYYKKLF. The CDR3 coding sequence is TGTGCCACCTGGGACGGGTATCTTAGGAATTATTATAAGAAACTCTTT.

Remarks on this clone: Possible read error: a much larger clone is one base away. This sequence joins TRGV9 and TRGJP. This CDR3 has 16 residues. From germline, CDR1 is GITISATS and CDR2 ISYDGTV (reference sequence). V dropped 2 bases and J dropped 4; count of bases not matched to a gene: 2. The CDR3 protein is CALWEDQELGKKIKVF. In DNA form, the CDR3 reads TGTGCCTTGTGGGAGGACCAAGAGTTGGGCAAAAAAATCAAGGTATTT.

On this clone itself: Given a much more abundant clone one base away, this may be a read error. The chain recombines TRGV9 with TRGJ1 or TRGJ2. No J gene is reported in TCRdb; it was inferred here by comparing the DNA with germline. The CDR3 extends over 15 amino acids. The V gene's germline CDR1 is GITISATS and CDR2 ISYDGTV (reference sequence). The CDR3 region has the DNA TGTGCCTTATGGGAGTTGAACCTGAATTATTATAAGAAACTCTTT. Translated, it gives CALWELNLNYYKKLF.

This clone ranks as medium-sized (0.01 to 0.1%). The chain has TRGV9 and TRGJP1. CDR1 is GITISATS, CDR2 ISYDGTV, per germline (reference sequence). Trimming removed 3 bases from V and 0 bases from J; junction bases left unmatched: 7. This CDR3 contains 16 residues. The CDR3 is CALWEPTYTTGWFKIF. The DNA of the CDR3 is TGTGCCTTGTGGGAGCCCACATATACCACTGGTTGGTTCAAGATATTT.

By sample share, this clone is medium-sized (0.01 to 0.1%). This chain joins TRGV9 and TRGJ1 or TRGJ2. This CDR3 region has 11 residues. CDR1 is GITISATS, CDR2 ISYDGTV, per germline (reference sequence). The J segment lost 7 bases and the V segment lost 2 bases, leaving 2 bases of the junction unmatched. The DNA of the CDR3 is TGTGCCTTGTGGGAGGCCTATAAGAAACTCTTT. Protein product: CALWEAYKKLF.